Given below is one TCR beta chain in context. There is no known antigen for this receptor. Nothing much larger sits one base from this clone, and base qualities are not available. The donors were healthy, HIV-negative adults who had no recently reported acute infections or vaccinations. All donors were Caucasian adults living in Nashville, Tennessee, USA. CD4+ T cells were enriched through magnetic negative selection, after which naive cells were positively selected on CD45RA and the remaining negative fraction served as the memory subset. Blood was collected by leukapheresis, and PBMCs were isolated by Ficoll-Histopaque density gradient centrifugation and then cryopreserved in liquid nitrogen vapor phase. Analytical flow cytometry was used to check the purity and quantity of each magnetically sorted T cell population. Each sorted fraction had its genomic DNA isolated and then quantified by UV absorbance on a Nanodrop 2000c.

The data originate from a study of shared clonotypes between healthy human individuals (dated by TCRdb to 2018 to 2021). For the study in its entirety: The cohort comprised a couple of women and a few men aged 18 to 49 years. For each donor, three plates each were used for CD4 naive and CD4 memory, two plates were used for CD8 naive, and one plate was used for CD8 memory. Different laboratories and diverse techniques were used to prepare libraries and sequence TCR repertoires, to increase sequencing depth and limit assay-specific biases. Blood TCR repertoires of five healthy adults were deeply sequenced to estimate repertoire size and the extent of clonotype sharing between individuals. Each donor's leukapheresis produced roughly between roughly 0.85 and 10 billion PBMCs. Points the paper makes about the study in general: The genetic and exposure-history diversity represented was limited by the small number of donors. Sampling was restricted to blood, and TCR repertoires in tissues likely differ from the TCR repertoires found in blood. Incomplete sequencing was indicated by rarefaction of sorted-subset datasets, despite the large sequencing depth. Compared with non-shared clonotypes, the clonotypes found in all four sorted-subset donors had higher generation probabilities. Across four donors, about 5% of naive CD4, approximately 3.5% of naive CD8, under 2.5% of memory CD4, and about 0.44% of memory CD8 clonotypes were shared. Pairwise subsampling indicated that sequencing depth was expected to affect the degree of clonotype sharing among donors. Naive subsets generally had larger estimated clonotype richness than memory subsets.

Using the deep immunoSEQ assay, TCR CDR3 regions were amplified from genomic DNA by multiplex PCR. Extracted genomic DNA from each cell subset was distributed evenly across all wells of several immunoSEQ 96-well plates, and each plate was treated as a replicate. For sorted subsets, each replicate PCR was loaded with about 0.2 ug genomic DNA, equivalent to 30,000 or so T cell genomes. Purified libraries were quantified with a Qubit 3.0 fluorometer, sized on a Bioanalyzer 2100, and re-quantified with the KAPA Library Quantification kit. A separate single-read 150-cycle Illumina NextSeq 550 flow cell was used to sequence each immunoSEQ 96-well plate. Processing in the source paper ran as follows. The immunoSEQ output contained only junctional sequences without quality scores, so filtering could not match that applied to full-length reads. Sequences were annotated with PyIR, a Python wrapper for IgBLAST v1.9, using IMGT germline references to assign V/J genes and CDR3. Any read was removed if the V/J assignment was weak (E-value above 1e-6), the CDR3 was missing, or the read contained stop codons, out-of-frame junctions, or ambiguous translated residues. V3J clonotypes were defined as sequences sharing an identical inferred V gene, J gene, and CDR3 amino acid sequence. Percentage overlap between repertoires was computed as shared unique clonotypes divided by the size of the smaller repertoire. Richness of each repertoire was evaluated using RTK rarefaction, the Chao1 estimator, and Recon v2.1 estimates of unobserved clonotypes. Generation probabilities for all TCRbeta clonotypes obtained by the gDNA method from a handful of donors were computed using OLGA. Sourced from immuneACCESS, this table was stored by TCRdb with only in-frame sequences that have V and J called. A share of the clones is absent; for the studies checked, an unresolved V gene accounts for under half, and the remainder has no known explanation. Clone size and the V and J calls come from that table; the DNA yielded D and trimming. This sample is represented by more than 1,200,000 clones; around 98.5% of them were singletons. Roughly 0.35% of the sample is in the top ten clones.

From cysteine to phenylalanine, the CDR3 is 14 amino acids long. The read is trimmed to its CDR3 DNA, 42 bases read in frame from base 1. CDR1 KGHSH and CDR2 LQKENI were looked up in the germline V gene. At the junction V is shortened by 5 bases and J by 3 bases; bases outside the gene matches: 5. The source is a man aged 25-40 years in good health. The sequencing input was naive CD4+ T cells sorted from blood. The intended sense of this specimen's cell subset or site label: CD45RA+ positively selected. The sequence is built from TRBV18 and TRBJ1-2; 8 bases in the middle match TRBD1. The CDR3 region: CASSGGQGDYGYTF. Read as DNA, the sequence is TGTGCCAGCTCAGGAGGACAGGGCGACTATGGCTACACCTTC.